Below, 29 T cell receptor beta chains from the same sample are listed, as sequenced in a study of sequential checkpoint blockade in melanoma. Treatment defined: randomized to nivolumab then ipilimumab (arm A) or the reverse (arm B). Measured with immunoSEQ multiplex PCR; TCRdb has only the in-frame clones, and not every one. The sample lists about 3,900 clones; 60% to 70% were seen once. The source was CD8+ T cells sorted from blood (inferred from file names), collected from a patient given nivolumab and ipilimumab in sequence. Receptor source: a human donor with melanoma.

The V and J genes are TRBV9 and TRBJ2-7; tentative D call: TRBD2 (5 bases). The CDR3 extends over 14 amino acids. The V gene's germline CDR1 is SGDLS and CDR2 YYNGEE. The V gene lost 0 bases and the J gene lost 4 bases, with 11 bases spanning the gap. CDR3 sequence (DNA): TGTGCCAGCAGCGTAGGTGGGAGCTCGTACGAGCAGTACTTC. It codes for CASSVGGSSYEQYF.

This clone was seen a single time. CDR3 protein: CASSPTGTYNEQFF. CDR3 DNA sequence: TGTGCCAGCAGCCCCACCGGGACCTACAATGAGCAGTTCTTC. The chain joins TRBV6-6 to TRBJ2-1, with D perhaps matching TRBD2 (5 bases). The V gene lost 6 bases and the J gene lost 2 bases, with 11 bases spanning the gap. Germline lookup yields CDR1 MNHNY and CDR2 SVGAGI (reference sequence). The CDR3 is 14 amino acids.

This chain joins TRBV11-3 and TRBJ1-3; 9 bases agree with TRBD1. V was pared by 5 bases and J by 2 bases, with 4 bases of the junction left unmatched. The V gene's germline CDR1 is SGHNT and CDR2 YENEEA. The CDR3 covers 15 residues. The CDR3 DNA sequence: TGTGCCAGCAGCCCGGACAGGGGAACTGGAAACACCATATATTTT. This translates into CASSPDRGTGNTIYF.

The rearrangement uses TRBV9 and TRBJ2-5; 10 bases agree with TRBD2. The V gene's germline CDR1 is SGDLS and CDR2 YYNGEE. The CDR3 is 15 amino acids. V lost 3 bases to trimming and J lost 5 bases; unmatched junction nucleotides: 7. Here the CDR3 DNA reads TGTGCCAGCAGCGCGGCCACTAGCGGGACGGAGACCCAGTACTTC. Translating gives CASSAATSGTETQYF.

V and J are TRBV19 and TRBJ2-1; TRBD2 agrees at 9 bases. CDR1 and CDR2 from the germline V gene are LNHDA and SQIVND (reference sequence). With V trimmed by 5 bases and J by 7 bases, 9 bases remained unmatched. The CDR3 length is 15 residues. Here the CDR3 reads CASSPVAGALNEQFF. The CDR3 DNA reads as TGTGCCAGTAGTCCCGTAGCGGGAGCGTTGAATGAGCAGTTCTTC.

By share of the sample, this clone is medium-sized. The chain combines TRBV18 with TRBJ1-6, with D perhaps matching TRBD1 (6 bases). The CDR3 length is 15 residues. Germline V gives CDR1 KGHSH, CDR2 LQKENI. V lost 3 bases and J lost 6, with 12 bases in between. This CDR3 is CASSPPGQLNSPLHF. CDR3 in DNA: TGTGCCAGCTCACCTCCGGGACAACTTAATTCACCCCTCCACTTT.

This clone is categorized as medium-sized. This chain connects TRBV27 to TRBJ2-2; 7 nucleotides line up with TRBD2. Germline CDR1 reads MNHEY; CDR2 reads SMNVEV (reference sequence). The CDR3 length is 15 residues. V lost 6 bases to trimming and J lost 6 bases; unmatched junction nucleotides: 10. DNA for the CDR3: TGTGCCAGCAGCTACTCGAGCGGGGCGCCCGGGGAGCTGTTTTTT. Translation gives CASSYSSGAPGELFF.

The chain employs TRBV15 and TRBJ2-5; unclear D gene. Matching the DNA end better, TRBJ2-7 makes the J call doubtful. Germline V lookup: CDR1 LNHNV, CDR2 YYDKDF (reference sequence). This CDR3 is 14 amino acids long. The CDR3 loop is CATSRVPGTYEQYF. The CDR3, as DNA: TGTGCCACCAGCAGAGTTCCGGGTACCTACGAGCAGTACTTC.

This rearrangement joins TRBV11-2 to TRBJ1-4; no reliable D call. V was shortened by 0 bases and J by 8 bases, with 10 bases between the two germline ends. Germline-derived CDR1 and CDR2 are SGHAT and FQNNGV. There are 14 residues in the CDR3. The CDR3 loop is CASSLDTAEEKLFF. The CDR3 DNA sequence: TGTGCCAGCAGCTTAGACACGGCGGAGGAAAAACTGTTTTTT. The whole variable domain, filled in from reference TRBV11-2 and TRBJ1-4, reads EAGVAQSPRYKIIEKRQSVAFWCNPISGHATLYWYQQILGQGPKLLIQFQNNGVVDDSQLPKDRFSAERLKGVDSTLKIQPAKLEDSAVYLCASSLDTAEEKLFFGSGTQLSVL.

The V gene is TRBV27, the J gene TRBJ2-5; 7 nucleotides agree with TRBD1. This CDR3 spans 13 amino acids. The germline V gene encodes CDR1 MNHEY and CDR2 SMNVEV (reference sequence). V lost 7 bases and J lost 6; bases outside the gene matches: 8. The CDR3 nucleotides read TGTGCCAGCACCCACCGCAGGGGGAAGACCCAGTACTTC. Translating it yields CASTHRRGKTQYF.

V and J are TRBV2 and TRBJ2-1; TRBD2 is a possible D gene (5 bases). The CDR3 covers 14 residues. Germline V lookup: CDR1 SNHLY, CDR2 FYNNEI. The V and J ends lost 4 bases and 4 bases respectively, with 11 bases between them. The CDR3 DNA reads TGTGCCAGCAGTGCGCCACTAGGGTACAATGAGCAGTTCTTC. This sequence encodes CASSAPLGYNEQFF.

The J gene is TRBJ2-7, the V gene TRBV12-5; TRBD2 is a possible D gene (6 bases). This CDR3 comprises 15 residues. Germline CDR1 and CDR2: LGHNT and FRNRAP. Trimming took off 3 bases at V and 4 bases at J, with 16 bases between the two ends. The CDR3 coding sequence is TGTGCTAGTGGTTTTCACCAGGACGGGAGTTACGAGCAGTACTTC. Its translation: CASGFHQDGSYEQYF.

The chain employs TRBV7-6 and TRBJ1-1; D possibly corresponds to TRBD1 (5 bases). Between the trimmed V and J ends, which lost 5 bases and 5 bases, there was a span of 9 bases. Germline V lookup: CDR1 SGHVS, CDR2 FNYEAQ. This CDR3 contains 12 residues. The CDR3 DNA follows: TGTGCCAGCAGCGGGGGGGGGACTGAAGCTTTCTTT. Protein product: CASSGGGTEAFF.

This clone was observed a few times. One base separates it from a far larger clone, so it is likely a read error. The chain uses TRBV27 and TRBJ1-2; a possible D gene is TRBD1 (6 bases). The germline V gene encodes CDR1 MNHEY and CDR2 SMNVEV (reference sequence). The length of the CDR3 is 15 residues. The CDR3 DNA sequence: TGTGCCAGCAGTTTAATGGGGGGGGCGAACTATCGCTACACCTTC. It translates to CASSLMGGANYRYTF.

This rearrangement joins TRBV2 to TRBJ2-7; D remains ambiguous. This CDR3 spans 13 amino acids. Trimming left V 4 bases short and J 2 bases short, with 9 bases between. The V gene's germline CDR1 is SNHLY and CDR2 FYNNEI. The DNA for the CDR3 is TGTGCCAGCAGTGTGGCAGTGACCTACGAGCAGTACTTC. It encodes CASSVAVTYEQYF.

The CDR3 is CASSYGSGELFF. In DNA form, the CDR3 reads TGTGCCAGCAGTTACGGCTCCGGGGAGCTGTTTTTT. This chain joins TRBV6-5 and TRBJ2-2; D remains unclear. This CDR3 is built from 12 residues. CDR1 is MNHEY and CDR2 is SVGAGI in the germline V gene. V was cut by 2 bases and J by 6 bases, with 4 bases left in between.

This clone was seen once. The CDR3 nucleotides are TGTGCCAGCCTTTCGGTTCGGACCGGGGAGCTGTTTTTT. This translates into CASLSVRTGELFF. The chain joins TRBV28 to TRBJ2-2; D ambiguous. In germline, CDR1 is MDHEN, CDR2 SYDVKM. V lost 8 bases and J 5 bases, leaving 12 bases between the germline ends. There are 13 residues in the CDR3. Full variable domain (rest looked up from reference TRBV28 and TRBJ2-2): DVKVTQSSRYLVKRTGEKVFLECVQDMDHENMFWYRQDPGLGLRLIYFSYDVKMKEKGDIPEGYSVSREKKERFSLILESASTNQTSMYLCASLSVRTGELFFGEGSRLTVL.

Comment on this clone: Given a far larger clone just one base away, this is likely a sequencing read error. The identical CDR3 is also encoded by other nucleotide sequences in the sample. This chain links TRBV27 with TRBJ1-2, with TRBD1 matching 8 bases. CDR1 MNHEY and CDR2 SMNVEV come from the germline V gene (reference sequence). The CDR3 sequence is 13 residues long. The CDR3 loop is CASSLAGGWGYTF. CDR3 DNA sequence: TGCGCCAGCAGCTTGGCAGGGGGCTGGGGCTACACCTTC.

The chain joins TRBV7-9 to TRBJ2-7, with D maybe TRBD2 (7 bases). V lost 3 bases and J 2 bases, leaving 11 bases between the germline ends. Germline V gene sequence: CDR1 SEHNR, CDR2 FQNEAQ (reference sequence). CDR3 length: 14 amino acids. The CDR3 region has the DNA TGTGCCAGCAGCTTGGGGGGGGGCACCTACGAGCAGTACTTC. Translating gives CASSLGGGTYEQYF.

Only one count was recorded for this clone. The chain recombines TRBV30 with TRBJ2-3, with a tentative D call TRBD1 (5 bases). This CDR3 spans 14 amino acids. V was pared by 1 base and J by 1 base, with 9 bases between. Germline V CDR1 and CDR2: GTSNPN, SVGIG (reference sequence). The CDR3 DNA reads as TGTGCCTGGAGTGAAGGGGCTGGCACAGATACGCAGTATTTT. Its translation: CAWSEGAGTDTQYF.

This clone came up a few times. The chain is built from TRBV6-5 and TRBJ1-1; TRBD1 aligns across 7 bases. The CDR3 consists of 15 residues. J was trimmed by 0 bases and V by 5 bases; bases with no gene match: 6. Germline V gene lookup returns CDR1 MNHEY and CDR2 SVGAGI. CDR3 protein: CASSKGGYLNTEAFF. CDR3 DNA sequence: TGTGCCAGCAGTAAAGGGGGCTATTTGAACACTGAAGCTTTCTTT.

The rearrangement uses TRBV4-2 and TRBJ2-7, with D perhaps TRBD1 (5 bases). Between the trimmed V and J ends, which lost 0 bases and 3 bases, there was a span of 18 bases. The CDR3 is 17 residues long. The germline V gene has CDR1 LGHNA and CDR2 YNFKEQ. The chain's CDR3 is CASSQEGLGDPIYEQYF. The CDR3 bases are TGTGCCAGCAGCCAAGAGGGGCTAGGCGACCCGATCTACGAGCAGTACTTC.

The rearrangement links TRBV6-4 to TRBJ2-3; TRBD2 matches 12 bases. This CDR3 spans 15 amino acids. Germline CDR1 MRHNA, CDR2 SNTAGT. With 4 bases clipped from V and 1 base from J, the junction kept 0 bases outside the gene matches. CDR3: CASSGTSGGTDTQYF. In DNA, the CDR3 is TGTGCCAGCAGTGGGACTAGCGGGGGCACAGATACGCAGTATTTT.

The rearrangement joins TRBV4-2 to TRBJ1-6, with TRBD1 identical over 9 bases. Germline CDR1 reads LGHNA; CDR2 reads YNFKEQ. This CDR3 region has 16 residues. The ends lost 0 bases at V and 10 bases at J; junction bases unmatched: 7. The CDR3 nucleotides read TGTGCCAGCAGCCAAGATGAGGGACAGGGAGGCTCACCCCTCCACTTT. Amino acid sequence: CASSQDEGQGGSPLHF.

The chain has TRBV7-6 and TRBJ2-7; D may be TRBD2 (5 bases). Between the trimmed V and J ends, which lost 5 bases and 2 bases, there was a span of 19 bases. The CDR3 spans 16 residues. Per the germline V gene, CDR1 is SGHVS and CDR2 is FNYEAQ. The CDR3 spells CASSPMVREMAYEQYF. The CDR3 bases are TGTGCCAGCAGCCCAATGGTCCGGGAAATGGCCTACGAGCAGTACTTC.

The rearrangement joins TRBV28 to TRBJ2-5; the match to TRBD1 covers 8 bases. The CDR3 totals 14 residues. Trimming took 7 bases from V and 1 from J; bases not matched to a gene: 5. Germline V lookup: CDR1 MDHEN, CDR2 SYDVKM. The CDR3 spells CASTLGTGQETQYF. The CDR3, as DNA: TGTGCCAGCACCCTTGGGACAGGCCAAGAGACCCAGTACTTC.

This clone was counted only a few times. V usage is TRBV10-3 and J usage is TRBJ2-2, with D uncertain. V was pared by 6 bases and J by 2 bases, with 7 bases between. The germline CDR1 and CDR2 sequences are ENHRY and SYGVKD. The CDR3 has 13 amino acids. CDR3 region: CAISSDNTGELFF. The CDR3, as DNA: TGTGCCATCAGCTCAGATAACACCGGGGAGCTGTTTTTT.

This chain links TRBV6-4 with TRBJ2-5; unclear D gene. V dropped 0 bases and J dropped 1 base, with 6 bases sitting between them. The CDR3 has 14 amino acids. Germline assignment: CDR1 MRHNA and CDR2 SNTAGT. The chain's CDR3 is CASSDSNSQETQYF. CDR3 coding DNA: TGTGCCAGCAGTGACTCAAACAGCCAAGAGACCCAGTACTTC.

This clone ranks as medium-sized (0.01 to 0.1%). The V call is TRBV7-9, the J call TRBJ1-1, with 8 bases matching TRBD1. Looked up from germline, CDR1 is SEHNR and CDR2 is FQNEAQ (reference sequence). The V gene end was trimmed by 5 bases and the J gene end by 5 bases; junction bases not matched to a gene: 16. The CDR3 has 17 residues. CDR3 sequence: CASSLGTGRPRGTEAFF. The CDR3 coding sequence is TGTGCCAGCAGCCTTGGGACAGGCAGGCCCCGGGGGACTGAAGCTTTCTTT.